These T cell receptor beta chains were read from a single sample in a study of blood T cell repertoires in COVID-19. Measured with immunoSEQ multiplex PCR; TCRdb has only the in-frame clones, and not every one. This table has roughly 54,000 clones, around nine tenths appearing once. Sequenced sample: peripheral blood. Receptors originate from a man aged 50 to 60 with acute or convalescent COVID-19. The CDR3 runs from the conserved cysteine through the conserved F or W. The D gene is left open where the match is weak.

d_gene,j_gene,v_gene,CDR3aa,CDR3nt
TRBD2,TRBJ2-3,TRBV5-5,CASSLGTSGDTQYF,TGTGCCAGCAGCTTAGGGACTAGCGGCGATACGCAGTATTTT
.,TRBJ1-2,TRBV5-4,CASSTEGGHGYTF,TGTGCCAGCAGTACCGAGGGGGGGCATGGCTACACCTTC
.,TRBJ2-2,TRBV24-1,CATSERFTGELFF,TGTGCCACCAGTGAGCGGTTCACCGGGGAGCTGTTTTTT
TRBD1,TRBJ1-3,TRBV6-5,CASSATGLSGNTIYF,TGTGCCAGCAGCGCGACAGGGCTCTCTGGAAACACCATATATTTT
.,TRBJ2-7,TRBV29-1,CSVEAGGQYF,TGCAGCGTTGAGGCTGGAGGGCAGTACTTC
TRBD2,TRBJ2-1,TRBV11-3,CASSLGSGDYNEQFF,TGTGCCAGCAGCTTAGGTAGCGGGGACTACAATGAGCAGTTCTTC
TRBD2,TRBJ2-7,TRBV20-1,CSASPAGGWNEQYF,TGCAGTGCTAGTCCTGCGGGGGGTTGGAACGAGCAGTACTTC
TRBD1,TRBJ2-5,TRBV28,CASSFPPTGGDQETQYF,TGTGCCAGCAGTTTCCCCCCGACAGGGGGCGACCAAGAGACCCAGTACTTC
TRBD2,TRBJ2-3,TRBV4-3,CASSQDTSGRTDTQYF,TGCGCCAGCAGCCAAGACACTAGCGGGAGGACAGATACGCAGTATTTT
TRBD2,TRBJ2-1,TRBV5-4,CASSSPTGTSGNEQFF,TGTGCCAGCAGCTCGCCCACCGGGACTAGCGGAAATGAGCAGTTCTTC
.,TRBJ2-1,TRBV14,CASSQVVLGSEQFF,TGTGCCAGCAGCCAAGTGGTACTGGGGAGTGAGCAGTTCTTC
TRBD1,TRBJ2-3,TRBV11-2,CASSLGQGAATDTQYF,TGTGCCAGCAGCTTAGGACAGGGGGCTGCAACAGATACGCAGTATTTT
TRBD2,TRBJ2-1,TRBV6-2/TRBV6-3,CASSYDPGGARTYEQFF,TGTGCCAGCAGTTACGACCCCGGGGGGGCCCGAACGTATGAGCAGTTCTTC
TRBD1,TRBJ2-7,TRBV12-5,CASGDRDRGFEQYF,TGTGCTAGTGGAGACCGGGACAGGGGTTTCGAGCAGTACTTC